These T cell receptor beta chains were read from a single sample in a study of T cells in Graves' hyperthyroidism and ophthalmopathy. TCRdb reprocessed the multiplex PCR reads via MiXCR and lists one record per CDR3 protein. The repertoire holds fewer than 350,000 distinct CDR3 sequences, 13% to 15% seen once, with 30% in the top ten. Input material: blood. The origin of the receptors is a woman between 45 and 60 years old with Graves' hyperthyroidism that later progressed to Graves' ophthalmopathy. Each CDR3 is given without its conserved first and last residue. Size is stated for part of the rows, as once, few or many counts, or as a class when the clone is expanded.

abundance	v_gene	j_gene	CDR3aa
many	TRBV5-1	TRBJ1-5	ASSLDLNQPQH
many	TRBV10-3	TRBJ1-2	AISAQGDYGYT
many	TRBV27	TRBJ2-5	ASSPAGEPQETQY
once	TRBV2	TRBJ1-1	ASSLGDTQAF
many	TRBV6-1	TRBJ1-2	ASESRDRGLDGYT
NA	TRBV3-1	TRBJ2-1	ASSQAGTSGSSEQF
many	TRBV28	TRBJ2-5	ASSFDQETQY
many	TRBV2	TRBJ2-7	ASSQRYEQY
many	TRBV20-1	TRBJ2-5	SAPPGLAGGETQY
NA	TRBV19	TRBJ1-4	ASSIGEKLF
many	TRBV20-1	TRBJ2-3	SADSGLAGGTDTQY
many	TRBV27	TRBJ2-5	ASSSRGLETQY
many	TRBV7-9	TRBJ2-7	ASSFRDTPYEQY
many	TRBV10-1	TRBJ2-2	ASSGSGPNTGELF
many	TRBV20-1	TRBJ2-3	SAMTPGQGSSLLTDTQY
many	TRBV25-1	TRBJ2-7	ASSEGGTSGTYEQY
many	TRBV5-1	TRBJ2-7	ASRTTGQGRNEQY
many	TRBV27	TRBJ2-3	ASSSYLAGEEGTQY
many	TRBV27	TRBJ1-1	ASRHTGNTEAF
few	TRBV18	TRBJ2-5	ASPPPNLVQETQY
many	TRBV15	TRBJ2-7	ATSRTGAETYEQY
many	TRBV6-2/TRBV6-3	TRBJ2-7	ASSSPGLAGSQY
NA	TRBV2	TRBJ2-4	ASSAGGGAPKNIQY
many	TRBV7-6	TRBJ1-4	ASSRRTGTSATNEKLF
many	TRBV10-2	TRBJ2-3	ASKEASGTDTQY
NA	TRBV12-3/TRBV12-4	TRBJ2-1	ASSTEPLGLNEQF